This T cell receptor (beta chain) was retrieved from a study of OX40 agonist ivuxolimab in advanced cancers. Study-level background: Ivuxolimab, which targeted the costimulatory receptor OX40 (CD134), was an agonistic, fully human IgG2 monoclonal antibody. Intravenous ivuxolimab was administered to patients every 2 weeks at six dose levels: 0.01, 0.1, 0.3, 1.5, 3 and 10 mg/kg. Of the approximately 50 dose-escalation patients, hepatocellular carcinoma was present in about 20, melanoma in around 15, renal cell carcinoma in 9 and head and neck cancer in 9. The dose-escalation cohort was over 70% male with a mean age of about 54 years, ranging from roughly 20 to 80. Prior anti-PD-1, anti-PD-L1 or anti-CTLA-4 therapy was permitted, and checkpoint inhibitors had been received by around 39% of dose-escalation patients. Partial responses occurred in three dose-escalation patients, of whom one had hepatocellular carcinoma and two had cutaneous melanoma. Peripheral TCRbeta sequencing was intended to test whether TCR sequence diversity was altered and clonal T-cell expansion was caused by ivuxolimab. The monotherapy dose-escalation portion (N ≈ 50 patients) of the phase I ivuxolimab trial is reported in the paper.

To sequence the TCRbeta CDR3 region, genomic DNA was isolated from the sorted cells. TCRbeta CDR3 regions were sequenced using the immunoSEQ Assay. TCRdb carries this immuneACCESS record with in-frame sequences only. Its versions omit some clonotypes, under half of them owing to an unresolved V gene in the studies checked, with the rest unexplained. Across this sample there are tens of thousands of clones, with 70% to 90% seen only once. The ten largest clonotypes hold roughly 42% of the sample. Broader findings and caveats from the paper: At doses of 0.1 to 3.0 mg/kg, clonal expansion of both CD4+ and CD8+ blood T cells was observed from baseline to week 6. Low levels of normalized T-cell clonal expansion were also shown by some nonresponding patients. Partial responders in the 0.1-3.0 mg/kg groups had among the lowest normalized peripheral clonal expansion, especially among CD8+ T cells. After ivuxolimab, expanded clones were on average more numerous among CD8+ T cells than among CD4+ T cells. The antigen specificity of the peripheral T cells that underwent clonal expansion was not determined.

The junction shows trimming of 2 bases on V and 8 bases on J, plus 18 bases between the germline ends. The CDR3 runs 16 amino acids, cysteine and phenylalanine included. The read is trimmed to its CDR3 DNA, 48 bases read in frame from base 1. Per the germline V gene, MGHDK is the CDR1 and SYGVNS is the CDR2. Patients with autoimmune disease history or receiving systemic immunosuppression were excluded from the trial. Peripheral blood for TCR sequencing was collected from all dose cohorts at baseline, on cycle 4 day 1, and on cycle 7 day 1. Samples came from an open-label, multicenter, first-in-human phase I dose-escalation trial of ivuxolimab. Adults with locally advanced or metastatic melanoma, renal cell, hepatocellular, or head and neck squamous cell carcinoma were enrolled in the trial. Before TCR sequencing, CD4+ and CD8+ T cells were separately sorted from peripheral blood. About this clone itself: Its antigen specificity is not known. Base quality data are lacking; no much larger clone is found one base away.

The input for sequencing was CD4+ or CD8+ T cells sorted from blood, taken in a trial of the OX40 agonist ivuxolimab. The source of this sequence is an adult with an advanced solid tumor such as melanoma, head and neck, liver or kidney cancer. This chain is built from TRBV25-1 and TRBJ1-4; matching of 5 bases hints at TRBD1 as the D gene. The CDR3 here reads CASSENWDGSREKLFF. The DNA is TGTGCCAGCAGTGAAAATTGGGACGGATCAAGAGAAAAACTGTTTTTT.